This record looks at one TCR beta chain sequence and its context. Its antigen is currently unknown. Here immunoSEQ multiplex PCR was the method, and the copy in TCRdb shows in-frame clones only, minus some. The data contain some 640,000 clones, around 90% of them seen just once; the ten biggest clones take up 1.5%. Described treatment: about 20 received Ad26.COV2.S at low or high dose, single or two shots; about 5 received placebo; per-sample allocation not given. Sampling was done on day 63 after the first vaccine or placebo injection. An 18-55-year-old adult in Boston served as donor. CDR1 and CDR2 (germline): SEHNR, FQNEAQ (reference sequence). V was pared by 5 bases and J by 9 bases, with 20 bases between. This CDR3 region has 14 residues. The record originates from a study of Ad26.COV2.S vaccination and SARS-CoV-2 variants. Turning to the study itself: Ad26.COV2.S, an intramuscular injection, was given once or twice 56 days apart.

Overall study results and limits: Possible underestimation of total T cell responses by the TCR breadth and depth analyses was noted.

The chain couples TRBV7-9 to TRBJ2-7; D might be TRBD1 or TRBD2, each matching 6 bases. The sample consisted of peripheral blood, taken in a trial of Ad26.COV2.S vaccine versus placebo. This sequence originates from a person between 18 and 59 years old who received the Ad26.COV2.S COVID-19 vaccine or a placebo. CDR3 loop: CASSLGGLVEAQYF. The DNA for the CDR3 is TGTGCCAGCAGCCTAGGGGGACTCGTCGAGGCGCAGTACTTC.